The 15 T cell receptor beta chains below come from one sample, sequenced in a study of blood T cell repertoires in COVID-19. Some clones are missing from TCRdb's copy, which holds only in-frame ones; the method was immunoSEQ multiplex PCR. The top ten clones hold 1.2% of a sample with roughly 74,000 clones, 75% to 90% of them seen once. The sample consisted of PBMCs or T cells enriched from blood (not recorded which). Source of these receptors: a woman aged 50 to 60 with acute COVID-19.

V gene TRBV5-5 combines with J gene TRBJ2-1; the match to TRBD1 covers 7 bases. Germline V CDR1 and CDR2: SGHKS, YYEKEE (reference sequence). V lost 0 bases and J lost 2; bases outside the gene matches: 2. This CDR3 region has 15 residues. The CDR3 protein is CASSLGQGTYNEQFF. For the CDR3, the DNA is TGTGCCAGCAGCTTGGGACAGGGAACCTACAATGAGCAGTTCTTC.

The chain is built from TRBV27 and TRBJ1-1; 10 nucleotides match TRBD1. Germline V gene data show CDR1 as MNHEY and CDR2 as SMNVEV (reference sequence). Losses at the gene ends were 5 bases for V and 3 bases for J; bases not matched to a gene: 3. This CDR3 region has 14 residues. The CDR3 DNA reads TGTGCCAGCAGTCGGACAGGGGGATACACTGAAGCTTTCTTT. Translation: CASSRTGGYTEAFF.

CDR3 in amino acids: CASSLPQGAGGYTF. The CDR3 nucleotides read TGTGCCAGCAGCTTACCCCAGGGGGCGGGTGGCTACACCTTC. The chain links TRBV7-2 to TRBJ1-2; 8 bases agree with TRBD1. J gave up 7 bases and V 2 bases, and 6 bases lay outside the gene matches. This CDR3 has 14 residues. Germline V gene data show CDR1 as SGHTA and CDR2 as FQGNSA.

J is TRBJ2-7 and V is TRBV10-2; 15 bases are shared with TRBD2. This CDR3 has 16 residues. The J segment lost 3 bases and the V segment lost 4 bases, leaving 4 bases of the junction unmatched. Germline CDR1 reads WSHSY; CDR2 reads SAAADI. The CDR3 DNA follows: TGCGCCAGCAGTGTCGGACTAGCGGGAGGGCTCTACGAGCAGTACTTC. Residues: CASSVGLAGGLYEQYF.

The chain carries TRBV28 and TRBJ1-1; D is ambiguous. The germline V gene has CDR1 MDHEN and CDR2 SYDVKM. CDR3 length: 12 amino acids. Trimming took off 5 bases at V and 11 bases at J, with 15 bases between the two ends. DNA of the CDR3: TGTGCCAGCAGTGACTCCCGGTTGTGGGCTTTCTTT. Translated, it gives CASSDSRLWAFF.

This chain connects TRBV19 to TRBJ1-4; D may be TRBD1 (5 bases). Trimming pared 4 bases from V and 6 bases from J, leaving 12 bases between. This CDR3 contains 14 residues. Germline V gives CDR1 LNHDA, CDR2 SQIVND (reference sequence). The CDR3 loop reads CASSTTGGDEKLFF. The DNA for the CDR3 is TGTGCCAGTAGTACTACAGGTGGGGATGAAAAACTGTTTTTT.

CDR3 residues: CASSFQGVAGYTF. DNA of the CDR3: TGTGCCAGCAGCTTCCAGGGGGTTGCTGGCTACACCTTC. The V gene is TRBV11-2, the J gene TRBJ1-2; the match to TRBD1 covers 7 bases. The germline V gene encodes CDR1 SGHAT and CDR2 FQNNGV. This CDR3 has 13 residues. V lost 3 bases, J lost 7 bases, and 5 bases stayed unmatched.

This chain connects TRBV19 to TRBJ1-2; TRBD1 agrees at 7 bases. With 11 bases clipped from V and 8 bases from J, the junction kept 11 bases outside the gene matches. This CDR3 is built from 12 residues. Germline V CDR1 and CDR2: LNHDA, SQIVND (reference sequence). CDR3 DNA: TGTGCCGCAACACGACAGGGTTTAGGCTACACCTTC. Translating it yields CAATRQGLGYTF.

The chain is built from TRBV10-3 and TRBJ2-7; TRBD1 might be the D (6 bases). This CDR3 is 12 amino acids long. Germline loops: CDR1 ENHRY, CDR2 SYGVKD. Trimming removed 6 bases from V and 3 bases from J, with 9 bases in between. CDR3 region: CAISLQGYEQYF. CDR3 nucleotide sequence: TGTGCCATCAGCCTACAGGGCTACGAGCAGTACTTC.

The chain uses TRBV24-1 and TRBJ2-3, with TRBD1 matching 8 bases. V dropped 4 bases and J dropped 0; count of bases not matched to a gene: 5. CDR1 is KGHDR, CDR2 SFDVKD, per germline. This CDR3 has 16 residues. Written as DNA, the CDR3 is TGTGCCACCAGTGACTCCGGGACAGGTAGCACAGATACGCAGTATTTT. The encoded protein is CATSDSGTGSTDTQYF.

The J gene is TRBJ2-6, the V gene TRBV3-1 (or the pseudogene TRBV3-2), with TRBD1 as a possible D gene (6 bases). The CDR3 sequence is 13 residues long. Looked up from germline, CDR1 is LGHDT and CDR2 is YNNKEL (reference sequence). V lost 11 bases, J lost 2 bases, and 10 bases lay in between. The CDR3 DNA is TGTGCCGGGAACAGGGCTGGGGCCAACGTCCTGACTTTC. Translating it yields CAGNRAGANVLTF.

The chain has TRBV19 and TRBJ2-7; 7 bases are shared with TRBD2. The CDR3 sequence is 14 residues long. Looked up from germline, CDR1 is LNHDA and CDR2 is SQIVND (reference sequence). V lost 5 bases to trimming and J lost 4 bases; unmatched junction nucleotides: 8. CDR3 region: CASSFGAGVYEQYF. The CDR3 nucleotides read TGTGCCAGTAGTTTCGGCGCGGGAGTATACGAGCAGTACTTC.

The CDR3 sequence is CASSFAGGPSYGYTF. The CDR3 DNA reads TGTGCCAGCAGCTTTGCCGGGGGACCCAGTTATGGCTACACCTTC. The chain joins TRBV5-4 to TRBJ1-2, with D perhaps matching TRBD1 (5 bases). Trimming left V 2 bases short and J 5 bases short, with 16 bases between. Germline V lookup: CDR1 SGHNT, CDR2 YYREEE (reference sequence). The CDR3 sequence is 15 residues long.

The V call is TRBV25-1, the J call TRBJ1-2, with D perhaps matching TRBD1 (6 bases). Germline assignment: CDR1 MGHDK and CDR2 SYGVNS. The CDR3 length is 12 residues. V gave up 2 bases and J gave up 8 bases, with 9 bases separating them. The CDR3 DNA is TGTGCCAGCAGTGAACAGGGGTTCGGCTACACCTTC. It specifies CASSEQGFGYTF.

V gene TRBV5-1 combines with J gene TRBJ2-2; no definite D call. From germline, CDR1 is SGHRS and CDR2 YFSETQ. The germline V and J ends were trimmed by 0 bases and 4 bases, with 10 bases remaining between them. The CDR3 loop spans 15 amino acids. In DNA, the CDR3 is TGCGCCAGCAGCTTGGATCGGCAGCGCACCGGGGAGCTGTTTTTT. It encodes CASSLDRQRTGELFF.